Reported below is one TCR beta chain. Physicians reached a diagnosis by relying on clinical symptoms, serum thyroxine, TRAb, thyroid ultrasound and orbital computed tomography. The authors amplified TCR beta CDR3 regions from RNA transcripts. Investigators did first-round RT-PCR with HTBI primers, then second-round multiplex PCR. Each CDR3 protein gets one entry after TCRdb re-called the multiplex PCR reads with MiXCR. Counted here are about 700,000 distinct CDR3 sequences, more than 40% occurring once; the ten biggest clones make up more than 2.5%. This specimen belongs to a study of Graves' ophthalmopathy and Graves' hyperthyroidism. The V and J ends lost 3 bases and 6 bases respectively, with 12 bases between them. Looked up from germline, CDR1 is DFQATT and CDR2 is SNEGSKA (reference sequence). This CDR3 contains 13 residues.

Source material: peripheral blood. The TCR sequence derives from an adult man with Graves' ophthalmopathy. V and J are TRBV20-1 and TRBJ2-1; no firm D call. The DNA for the CDR3 is TGCAGTGCTAGGAACCTAGATCGCAATGAGCAGTTCTTC. Protein: CSARNLDRNEQFF.